These T cell receptor beta chains were read from a single sample in a study of blood T cells in healthy people across ages. TCRdb independently ran MiXCR on the 5' RACE reads; one entry per CDR3 protein. Of 650,000 to 1,000,000 distinct CDR3 sequences in the sample, around half are singletons; the top ten hold roughly 20%. Material: blood. Receptor source: a man at least 80 years old in good health. Both conserved end residues are part of each CDR3. The order of the fields is J gene, D gene, V gene, clone size, CDR3 DNA, CDR3 protein. D genes are given only for firm matches. Expanded clones are given a class, and other clones once, few, many or no size at all.

J: TRBJ2-3
D: NA
V: TRBV12-3/TRBV12-4
size: many
DNA: TGTGCCAGCAGTGTCGAGGTGGGGGATACGCAGTATTTT
CDR3: CASSVEVGDTQYF

J: TRBJ2-5
D: NA
V: TRBV30
size: NA
DNA: TGTGCCTGGAGTGTGAGGCGAGAGACCCAGTACTTC
CDR3: CAWSVRRETQYF

J: TRBJ2-7
D: NA
V: TRBV28
size: NA
DNA: TGTGCCATCGCGGGTTGGGACGAGCAGTACTTC
CDR3: CAIAGWDEQYF

J: TRBJ1-5
D: NA
V: TRBV12-3/TRBV12-4
size: few
DNA: TGTGCCAGTAGTGCCGGATCCCGTGGCAATCAGCCCCAGCATTTT
CDR3: CASSAGSRGNQPQHF

J: TRBJ1-4
D: TRBD1
V: TRBV5-1
size: NA
DNA: TGCGCCAGCAGCCCTCAACAGGGGGCCGGGGAAAAACTGTTTTTT
CDR3: CASSPQQGAGEKLFF

J: TRBJ2-3
D: NA
V: TRBV7-2
size: many
DNA: TGTGCCAGCAGCTTGGGCGGTTTGACAGATACGCAGTATTTT
CDR3: CASSLGGLTDTQYF

J: TRBJ2-3
D: NA
V: TRBV5-1
size: NA
DNA: TGCGCCAGCAGGTCGATCCAGGCCCGCACAGATACGCAGTATTTT
CDR3: CASRSIQARTDTQYF

J: TRBJ2-7
D: NA
V: TRBV28
size: NA
DNA: TGTGCCAGCAGTTTAAGAGGGGACCGGCAGTACTTC
CDR3: CASSLRGDRQYF

J: TRBJ2-7
D: TRBD2
V: TRBV6-2/TRBV6-3
size: few
DNA: TGTGCCAGCAGGGGGATAGCGGGAGGAACCTACGAGCAGTACTTC
CDR3: CASRGIAGGTYEQYF

J: TRBJ2-2
D: NA
V: TRBV21-1
size: NA
DNA: TGTGCCAGCAGCAACTCCGCGGGGACTTCCACCGGGGAGCTGTTTTTT
CDR3: CASSNSAGTSTGELFF

J: TRBJ2-3
D: NA
V: TRBV5-1
size: NA
DNA: TGCGCCAGCAACTTGGAGGGCAGGGGCCCAGATACGCAGTATTTT
CDR3: CASNLEGRGPDTQYF

J: TRBJ2-6
D: NA
V: TRBV2
size: few
DNA: TGTGCCAGCAGGGTCGATGGGGCCAACGTCCTGACTTTC
CDR3: CASRVDGANVLTF

J: TRBJ2-7
D: TRBD1
V: TRBV28
size: NA
DNA: TGTGCCAGCAGCGCGCCGGGACAGGGTTCCCACGAGCAGTACTTC
CDR3: CASSAPGQGSHEQYF

J: TRBJ2-7
D: NA
V: TRBV6-1
size: NA
DNA: TGTGCCAGCAGTGAGCGAATCCACGAGCAGTACTTC
CDR3: CASSERIHEQYF

J: TRBJ2-1
D: TRBD1
V: TRBV20-1
size: NA
DNA: TGCAGAGAGGACAGGGGCTCCTACAATGAGCAGTTCTTC
CDR3: CREDRGSYNEQFF

J: TRBJ2-7
D: TRBD2
V: TRBV7-2
size: NA
DNA: TGTGCCAGCAGCTTTGGTTTCGCGGGAGGTATTTACGAGCAGTACTTC
CDR3: CASSFGFAGGIYEQYF